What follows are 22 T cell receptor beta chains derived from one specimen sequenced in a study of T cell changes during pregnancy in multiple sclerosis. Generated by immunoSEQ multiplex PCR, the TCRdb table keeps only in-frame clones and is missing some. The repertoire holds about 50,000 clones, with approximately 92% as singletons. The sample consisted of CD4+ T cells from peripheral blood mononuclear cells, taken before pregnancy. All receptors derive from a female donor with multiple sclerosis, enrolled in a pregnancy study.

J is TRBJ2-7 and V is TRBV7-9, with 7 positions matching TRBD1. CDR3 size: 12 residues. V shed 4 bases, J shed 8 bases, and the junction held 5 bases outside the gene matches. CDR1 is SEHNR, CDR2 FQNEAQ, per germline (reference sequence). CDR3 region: CASSSTGSQQYF. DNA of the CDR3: TGTGCCAGCAGCTCGACAGGGTCTCAGCAGTACTTC.

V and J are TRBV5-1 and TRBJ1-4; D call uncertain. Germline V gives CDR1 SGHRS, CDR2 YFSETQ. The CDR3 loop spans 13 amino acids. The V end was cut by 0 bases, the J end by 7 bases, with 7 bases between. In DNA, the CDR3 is TGCGCCAGCAGCTTGGAGCTGTCTGAAAAACTGTTTTTT. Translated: CASSLELSEKLFF.

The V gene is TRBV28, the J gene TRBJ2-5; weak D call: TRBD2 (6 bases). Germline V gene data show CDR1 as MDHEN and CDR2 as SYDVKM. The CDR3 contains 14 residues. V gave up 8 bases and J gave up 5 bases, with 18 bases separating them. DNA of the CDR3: TGTGCCAGCCCGGCCGGGACTCCAATCGAGACCCAGTACTTC. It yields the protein CASPAGTPIETQYF.

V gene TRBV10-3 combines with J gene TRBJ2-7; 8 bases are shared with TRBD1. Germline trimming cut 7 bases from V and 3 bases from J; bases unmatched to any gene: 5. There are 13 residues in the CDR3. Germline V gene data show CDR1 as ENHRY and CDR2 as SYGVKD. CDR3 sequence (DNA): TGTGCCATCAACCAAGGACAGGGCTACGAGCAGTACTTC. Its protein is CAINQGQGYEQYF.

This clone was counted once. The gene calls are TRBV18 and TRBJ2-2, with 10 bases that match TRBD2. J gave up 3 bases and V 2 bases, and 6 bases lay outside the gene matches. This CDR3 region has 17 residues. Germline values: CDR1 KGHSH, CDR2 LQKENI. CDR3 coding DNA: TGTGCCAGCTCACCATTGTTTCTAGCGGGAGACACCGGGGAGCTGTTTTTT. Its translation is CASSPLFLAGDTGELFF. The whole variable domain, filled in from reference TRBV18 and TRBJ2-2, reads NAGVMQNPRHLVRRRGQEARLRCSPMKGHSHVYWYRQLPEEGLKFMVYLQKENIIDESGMPKERFSAEFPKEGPSILRIQQVVRGDSAAYFCASSPLFLAGDTGELFFGEGSRLTVL.

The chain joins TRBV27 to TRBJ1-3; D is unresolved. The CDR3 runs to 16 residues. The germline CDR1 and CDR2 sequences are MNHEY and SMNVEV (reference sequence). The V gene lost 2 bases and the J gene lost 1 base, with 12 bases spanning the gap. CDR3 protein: CASSLNARWSGNTIYF. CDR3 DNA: TGTGCCAGCAGTTTAAACGCCAGGTGGTCTGGAAACACCATATATTTT.

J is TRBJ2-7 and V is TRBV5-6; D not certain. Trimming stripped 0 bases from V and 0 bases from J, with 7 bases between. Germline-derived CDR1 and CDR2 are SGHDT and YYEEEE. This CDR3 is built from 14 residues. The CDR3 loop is CASSLEVGSYEQYF. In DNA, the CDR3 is TGTGCCAGCAGCTTGGAAGTCGGCTCCTACGAGCAGTACTTC. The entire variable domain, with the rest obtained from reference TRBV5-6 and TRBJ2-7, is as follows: DAGVTQSPTHLIKTRGQQVTLRCSPKSGHDTVSWYQQALGQGPQFIFQYYEEEERQRGNFPDRFSGHQFPNYSSELNVNALLLGDSALYLCASSLEVGSYEQYFGPGTRLTVT.

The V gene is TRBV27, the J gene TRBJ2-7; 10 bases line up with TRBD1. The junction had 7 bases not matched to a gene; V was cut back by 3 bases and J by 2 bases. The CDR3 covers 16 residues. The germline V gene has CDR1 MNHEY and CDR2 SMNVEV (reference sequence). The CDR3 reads CASSFSAGTGAYEQYF. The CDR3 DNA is TGTGCCAGCAGTTTTTCAGCCGGGACAGGGGCCTACGAGCAGTACTTC.

The CDR3: CASESTGGENTIYF. The CDR3 DNA reads TGTGCCAGCGAATCGACAGGGGGCGAGAACACCATATATTTT. The chain carries TRBV28 and TRBJ1-3; 10 nucleotides match TRBD1. The V and J ends lost 8 bases and 7 bases, in that order; junction bases with no gene match: 8. There are 14 residues in the CDR3. Germline V gives CDR1 MDHEN, CDR2 SYDVKM.

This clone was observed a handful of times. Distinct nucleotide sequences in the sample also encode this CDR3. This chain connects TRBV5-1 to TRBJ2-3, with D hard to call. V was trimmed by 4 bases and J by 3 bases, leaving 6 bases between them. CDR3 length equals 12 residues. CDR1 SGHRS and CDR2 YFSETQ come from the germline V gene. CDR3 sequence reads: CASSINTDTQYF. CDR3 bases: TGCGCCAGCAGCATTAATACAGATACGCAGTATTTT.

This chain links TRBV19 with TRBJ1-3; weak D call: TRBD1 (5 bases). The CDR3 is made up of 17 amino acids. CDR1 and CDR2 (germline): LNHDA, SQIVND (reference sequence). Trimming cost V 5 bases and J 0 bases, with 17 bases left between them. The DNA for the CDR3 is TGTGCCAGTAGTCCGTGGGGACTGCTGAGCTCTGGAAACACCATATATTTT. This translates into CASSPWGLLSSGNTIYF.

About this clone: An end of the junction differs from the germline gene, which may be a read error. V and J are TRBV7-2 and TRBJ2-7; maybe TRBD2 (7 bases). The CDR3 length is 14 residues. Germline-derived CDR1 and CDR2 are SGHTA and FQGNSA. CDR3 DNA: TGTGCCAGCAGCTTTGGGGGGGGCTCCTCCGAGCAGTACTTC. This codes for CASSFGGGSSEQYF.

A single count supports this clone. CDR3 protein: CASSPGPRLAGGLETQYF. The CDR3 region has the DNA TGTGCCAGCAGCCCTGGGCCGAGACTAGCGGGAGGACTGGAGACCCAGTACTTC. The rearrangement joins TRBV14 to TRBJ2-5; TRBD2 matches 13 bases. V lost 4 bases to trimming and J lost 5 bases; unmatched junction nucleotides: 13. From germline, CDR1 is SGHDN and CDR2 FVKESK. This CDR3 spans 18 amino acids.

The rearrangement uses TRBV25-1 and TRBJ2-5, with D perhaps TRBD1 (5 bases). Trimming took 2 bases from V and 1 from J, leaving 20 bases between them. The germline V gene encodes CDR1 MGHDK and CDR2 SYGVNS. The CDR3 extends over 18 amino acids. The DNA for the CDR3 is TGTGCCAGCAGTGAAAATTCCCCCTTACAGGCTTTCCAAGAGACCCAGTACTTC. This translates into CASSENSPLQAFQETQYF.

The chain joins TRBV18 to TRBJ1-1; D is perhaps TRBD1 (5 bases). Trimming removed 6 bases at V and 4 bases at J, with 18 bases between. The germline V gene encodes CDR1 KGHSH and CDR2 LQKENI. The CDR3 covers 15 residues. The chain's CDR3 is CASSGGRGVGTEAFF. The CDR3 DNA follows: TGTGCCAGCTCGGGAGGGAGGGGAGTGGGCACTGAAGCTTTCTTT.

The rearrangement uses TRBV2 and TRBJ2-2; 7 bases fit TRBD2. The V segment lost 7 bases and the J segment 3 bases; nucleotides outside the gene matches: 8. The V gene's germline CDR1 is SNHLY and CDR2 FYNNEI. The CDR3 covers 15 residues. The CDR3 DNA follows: TGTGCCAGCAAGCCAGTGGCGGGAGACACCGGGGAGCTGTTTTTT. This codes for CASKPVAGDTGELFF.

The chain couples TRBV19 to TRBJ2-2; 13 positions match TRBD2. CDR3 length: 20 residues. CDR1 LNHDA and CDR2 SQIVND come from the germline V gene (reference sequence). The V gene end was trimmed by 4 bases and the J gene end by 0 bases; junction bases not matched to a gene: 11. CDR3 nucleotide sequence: TGTGCCAGTAGTAGATCAAGGACTAGCGGGGGAGCCGCGAACACCGGGGAGCTGTTTTTT. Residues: CASSRSRTSGGAANTGELFF.

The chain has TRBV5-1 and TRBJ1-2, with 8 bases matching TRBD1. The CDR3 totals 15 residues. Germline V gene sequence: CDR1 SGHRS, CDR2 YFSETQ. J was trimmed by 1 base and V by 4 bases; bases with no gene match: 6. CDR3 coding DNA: TGCGCCAGCAGCGCCGGACAGGGAAATAACTATGGCTACACCTTC. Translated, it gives CASSAGQGNNYGYTF. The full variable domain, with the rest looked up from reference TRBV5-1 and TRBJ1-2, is KAGVTQTPRYLIKTRGQQVTLSCSPISGHRSVSWYQQTPGQGLQFLFEYFSETQRNKGNFPGRFSGRQFSNSRSEMNVSTLELGDSALYLCASSAGQGNNYGYTFGSGTRLTVV.

The CDR3 region has the DNA TGTGCCAGCAGCGGCGGGACAGGGAAGGGCTACACCTTC. It yields the protein CASSGGTGKGYTF. This rearrangement joins TRBV5-8 to TRBJ1-2; 9 nucleotides match TRBD1. The CDR3 sequence is 13 residues long. The trim removed 4 bases at V and 8 bases at J, leaving 6 bases unmatched. CDR1 SGHTS and CDR2 YDEGEE come from the germline V gene.

The CDR3 region has the DNA TGTGCCAGCAGACTGGGGGGGAGCTCCTACGAGCAGTACTTC. The encoded protein is CASRLGGSSYEQYF. The chain is built from TRBV7-2 and TRBJ2-7; 7 bases match TRBD2. The germline V gene encodes CDR1 SGHTA and CDR2 FQGNSA. The CDR3 has 14 residues. V lost 6 bases to trimming and J lost 0 bases; unmatched junction nucleotides: 5.

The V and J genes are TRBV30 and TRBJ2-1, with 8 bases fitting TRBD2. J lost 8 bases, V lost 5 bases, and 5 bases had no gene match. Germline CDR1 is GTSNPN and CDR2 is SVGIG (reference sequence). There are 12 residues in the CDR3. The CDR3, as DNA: TGTGCCTGGGGGCAGACTAGCGATGAGCAGTTCTTC. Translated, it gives CAWGQTSDEQFF.

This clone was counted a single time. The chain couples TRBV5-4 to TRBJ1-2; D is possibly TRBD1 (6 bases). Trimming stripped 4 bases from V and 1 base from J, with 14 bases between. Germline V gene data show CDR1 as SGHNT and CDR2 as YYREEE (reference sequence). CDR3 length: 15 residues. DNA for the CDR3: TGTGCCAGCAGCGGGGGGGGGCCGATTAACTATGGCTACACCTTC. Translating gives CASSGGGPINYGYTF.